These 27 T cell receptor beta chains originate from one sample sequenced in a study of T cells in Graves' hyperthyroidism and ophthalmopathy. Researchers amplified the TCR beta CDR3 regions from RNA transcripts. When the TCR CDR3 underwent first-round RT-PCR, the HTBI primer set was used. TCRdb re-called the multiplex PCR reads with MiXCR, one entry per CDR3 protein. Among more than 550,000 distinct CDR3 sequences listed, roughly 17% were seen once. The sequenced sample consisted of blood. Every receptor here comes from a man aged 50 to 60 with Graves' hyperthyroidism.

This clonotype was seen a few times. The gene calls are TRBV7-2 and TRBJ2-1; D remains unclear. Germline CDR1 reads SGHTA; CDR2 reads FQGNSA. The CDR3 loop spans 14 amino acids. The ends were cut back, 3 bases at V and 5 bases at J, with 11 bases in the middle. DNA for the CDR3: TGTGCCAGCAGCTTTAGTGGCCTCGACAATGAGCAGTTCTTC. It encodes CASSFSGLDNEQFF.

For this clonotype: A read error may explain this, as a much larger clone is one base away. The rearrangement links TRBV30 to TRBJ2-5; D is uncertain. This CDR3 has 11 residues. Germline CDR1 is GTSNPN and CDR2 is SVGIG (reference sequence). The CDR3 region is CVWSVRETQYF. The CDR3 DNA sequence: TGTGTCTGGAGTGTAAGAGAGACCCAGTACTTC. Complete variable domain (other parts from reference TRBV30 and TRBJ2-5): SQTIHQWPATLVQPVGSPLSLECTVEGTSNPNLYWYRQAAGRGLQLLFYSVGIGQISSEVPQNLSASRPQDRQFILSSKKLLLSDSGFYLCVWSVRETQYFGPGTRLLVL.

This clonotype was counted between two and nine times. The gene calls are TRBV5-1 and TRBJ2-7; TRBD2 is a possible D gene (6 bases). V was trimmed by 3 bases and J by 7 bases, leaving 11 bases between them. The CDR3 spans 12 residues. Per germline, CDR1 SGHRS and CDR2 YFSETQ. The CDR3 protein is CASSWDFAEQYF. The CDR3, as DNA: TGCGCCAGCAGCTGGGACTTCGCTGAGCAGTACTTC.

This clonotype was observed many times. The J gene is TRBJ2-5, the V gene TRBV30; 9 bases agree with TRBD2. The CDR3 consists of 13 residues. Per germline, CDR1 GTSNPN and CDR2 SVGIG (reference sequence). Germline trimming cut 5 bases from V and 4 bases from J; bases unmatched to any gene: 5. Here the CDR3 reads CAWEAGGGETQYF. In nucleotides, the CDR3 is TGTGCCTGGGAAGCGGGAGGAGGAGAGACCCAGTACTTC.

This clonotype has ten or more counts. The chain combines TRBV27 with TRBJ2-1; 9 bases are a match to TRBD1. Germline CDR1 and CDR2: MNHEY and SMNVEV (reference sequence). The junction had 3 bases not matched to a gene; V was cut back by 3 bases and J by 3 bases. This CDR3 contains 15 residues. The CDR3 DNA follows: TGTGCCAGCAGTTTCGGGACAGGGAGCTACAATGAGCAGTTCTTC. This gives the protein CASSFGTGSYNEQFF.

DNA for the CDR3: TGTGCCAGCAGCTTTAGCGGGAGGGGGTTCTTC. As protein: CASSFSGRGFF. J is TRBJ2-1 and V is TRBV13, with TRBD2 matching over 11 bases. The CDR3 length is 11 residues. Germline-derived CDR1 and CDR2 are PRHDT and FYEKMQ (reference sequence). J gave up 15 bases and V 3 bases, and 1 base lay outside the gene matches.

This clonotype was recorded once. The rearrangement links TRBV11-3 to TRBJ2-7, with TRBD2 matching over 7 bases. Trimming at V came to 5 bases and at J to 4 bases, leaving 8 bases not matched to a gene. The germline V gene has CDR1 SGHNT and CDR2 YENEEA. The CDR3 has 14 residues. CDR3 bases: TGTGCCAGCAGCGTGCGGGAGTACGGGTACGAGCAGTACTTC. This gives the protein CASSVREYGYEQYF.

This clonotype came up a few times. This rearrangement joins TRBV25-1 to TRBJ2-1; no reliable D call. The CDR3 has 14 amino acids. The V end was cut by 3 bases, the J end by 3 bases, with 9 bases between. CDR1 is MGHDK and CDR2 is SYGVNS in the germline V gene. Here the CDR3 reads CASSDMVGYNEQFF. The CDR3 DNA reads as TGTGCCAGCAGTGACATGGTAGGCTACAATGAGCAGTTCTTC.

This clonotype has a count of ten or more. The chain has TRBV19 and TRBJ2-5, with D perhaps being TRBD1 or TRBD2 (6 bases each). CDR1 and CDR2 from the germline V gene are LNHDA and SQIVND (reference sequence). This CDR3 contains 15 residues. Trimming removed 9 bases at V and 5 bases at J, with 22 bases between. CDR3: CASGMGGRGQETQYF. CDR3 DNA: TGTGCCAGCGGCATGGGAGGCAGGGGTCAGGAGACCCAGTACTTC.

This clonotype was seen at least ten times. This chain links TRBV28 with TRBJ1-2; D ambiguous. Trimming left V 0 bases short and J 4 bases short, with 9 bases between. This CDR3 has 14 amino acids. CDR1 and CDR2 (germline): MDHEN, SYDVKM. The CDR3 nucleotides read TGTGCCAGCAGTTTATGGGGTTCGGGCTATGGCTACACCTTC. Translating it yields CASSLWGSGYGYTF.

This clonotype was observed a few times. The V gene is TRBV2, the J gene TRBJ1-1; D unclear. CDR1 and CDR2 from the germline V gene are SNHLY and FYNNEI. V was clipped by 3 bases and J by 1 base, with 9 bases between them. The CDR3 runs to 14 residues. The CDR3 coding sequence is TGTGCCAGCAGTGACGGGCTCCGGAACACTGAAGCTTTCTTT. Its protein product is CASSDGLRNTEAFF.

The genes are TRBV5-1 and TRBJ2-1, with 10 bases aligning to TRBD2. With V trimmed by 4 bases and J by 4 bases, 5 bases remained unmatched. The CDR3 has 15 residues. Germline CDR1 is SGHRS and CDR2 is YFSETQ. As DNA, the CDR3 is TGCGCCAGCAGCAAGGGGACTAGCGAGTACAATGAGCAGTTCTTC. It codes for CASSKGTSEYNEQFF.

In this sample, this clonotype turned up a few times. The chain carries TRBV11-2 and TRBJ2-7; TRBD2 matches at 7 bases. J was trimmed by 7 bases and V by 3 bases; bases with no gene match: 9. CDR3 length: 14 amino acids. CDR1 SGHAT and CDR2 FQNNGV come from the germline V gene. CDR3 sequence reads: CASSFSGTPREQYF. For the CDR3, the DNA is TGTGCCAGCAGCTTCAGCGGGACCCCTCGGGAGCAGTACTTC.

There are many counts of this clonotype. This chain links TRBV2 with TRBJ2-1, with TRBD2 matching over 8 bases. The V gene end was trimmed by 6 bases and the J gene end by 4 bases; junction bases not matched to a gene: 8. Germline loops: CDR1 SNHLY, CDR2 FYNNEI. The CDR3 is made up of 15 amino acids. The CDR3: CASRALAEEYNEQFF. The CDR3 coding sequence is TGTGCCAGCAGAGCACTAGCGGAGGAATACAATGAGCAGTTCTTC.

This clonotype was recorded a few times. DNA of the CDR3: TGCAGCTCCTGGGACAATGGGGCACAAGAGACCCAGTACTTC. Its protein is CSSWDNGAQETQYF. J is TRBJ2-5 and V is TRBV29-1, with D maybe TRBD1 (6 bases). Per germline, CDR1 SQVTM and CDR2 ANQGSEA. This CDR3 is 14 amino acids long. The V end was cut by 8 bases, the J end by 2 bases, with 18 bases between. Together with reference TRBV29-1 and TRBJ2-5, the CDR3 gives the full variable domain: SAVISQKPSRDICQRGTSLTIQCQVDSQVTMMFWYRQQPGQSLTLIATANQGSEATYESGFVIDKFPISRPNLTFSTLTVSNMSPEDSSIYLCSSWDNGAQETQYFGPGTRLLVL.

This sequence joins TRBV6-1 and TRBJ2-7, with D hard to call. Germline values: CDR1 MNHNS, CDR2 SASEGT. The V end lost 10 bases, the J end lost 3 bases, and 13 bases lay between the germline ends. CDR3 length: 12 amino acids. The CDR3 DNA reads TGTGCCACCCATAATTCCGTCTACGAGCAGTACTTC. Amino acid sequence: CATHNSVYEQYF.

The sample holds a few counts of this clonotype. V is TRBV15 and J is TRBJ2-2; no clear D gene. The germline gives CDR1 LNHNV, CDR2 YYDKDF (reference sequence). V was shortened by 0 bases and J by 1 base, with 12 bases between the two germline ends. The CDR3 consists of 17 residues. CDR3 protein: CATSREGPRRNTGELFF. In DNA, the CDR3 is TGTGCCACCAGCAGAGAAGGGCCCCGAAGGAACACCGGGGAGCTGTTTTTT. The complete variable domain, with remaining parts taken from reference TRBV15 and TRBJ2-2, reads DAMVIQNPRYQVTQFGKPVTLSCSQTLNHNVMYWYQQKSSQAPKLLFHYYDKDFNNEADTPDNFQSRRPNTSFCFLDIRSPGLGDTAMYLCATSREGPRRNTGELFFGEGSRLTVL.

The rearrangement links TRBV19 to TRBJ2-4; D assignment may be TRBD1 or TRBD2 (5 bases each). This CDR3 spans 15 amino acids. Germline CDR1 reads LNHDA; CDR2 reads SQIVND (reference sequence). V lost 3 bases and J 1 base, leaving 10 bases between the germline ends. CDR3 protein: CASSILWGAKNIQYF. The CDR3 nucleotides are TGTGCCAGTAGTATTCTGTGGGGGGCCAAAAACATTCAGTACTTC.

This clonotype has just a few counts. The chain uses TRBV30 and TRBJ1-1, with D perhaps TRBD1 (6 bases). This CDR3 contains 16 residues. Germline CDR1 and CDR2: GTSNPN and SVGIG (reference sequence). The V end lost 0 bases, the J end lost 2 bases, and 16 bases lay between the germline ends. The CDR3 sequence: CAWSVLGGGPNTEAFF. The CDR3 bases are TGTGCCTGGAGTGTACTGGGGGGCGGACCAAACACTGAAGCTTTCTTT. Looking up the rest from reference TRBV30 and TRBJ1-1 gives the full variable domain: SQTIHQWPATLVQPVGSPLSLECTVEGTSNPNLYWYRQAAGRGLQLLFYSVGIGQISSEVPQNLSASRPQDRQFILSSKKLLLSDSGFYLCAWSVLGGGPNTEAFFGQGTRLTVV.

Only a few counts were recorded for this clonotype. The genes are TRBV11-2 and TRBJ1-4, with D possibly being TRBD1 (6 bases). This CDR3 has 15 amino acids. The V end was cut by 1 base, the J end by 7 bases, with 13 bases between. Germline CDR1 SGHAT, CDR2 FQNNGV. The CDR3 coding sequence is TGTGCCAGCAGCTTAGGTTACAGGGATAGTGAAAAACTGTTTTTT. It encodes CASSLGYRDSEKLFF.

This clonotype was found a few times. CDR3 bases: TGCGCCAGCAGCCCGGGGGTCACAGGGGGCGAAGCTTTCTTT. The encoded protein is CASSPGVTGGEAFF. V and J are TRBV5-1 and TRBJ1-1; 9 bases are a match to TRBD1. The CDR3 is 14 amino acids. Germline V gene data show CDR1 as SGHRS and CDR2 as YFSETQ. Unmatched junction bases numbered 9, after V lost 4 bases and J lost 8 bases.

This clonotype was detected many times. In nucleotides, the CDR3 is TGTGCCAGCAGTTTAATTCAAGAGACCCAGTACTTC. Encoded protein: CASSLIQETQYF. V is TRBV12-3 or TRBV12-4 and J is TRBJ2-5, with no clear D. The V end lost 2 bases, the J end lost 2 bases, and 3 bases lay between the germline ends. The CDR3 covers 12 residues.

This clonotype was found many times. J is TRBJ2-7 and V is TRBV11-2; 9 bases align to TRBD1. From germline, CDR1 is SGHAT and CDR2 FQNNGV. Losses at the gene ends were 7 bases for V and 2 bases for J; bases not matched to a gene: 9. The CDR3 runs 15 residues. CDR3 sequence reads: CASTLGTGTAYEQYF. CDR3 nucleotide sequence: TGTGCCAGCACCCTGGGGACAGGGACCGCCTACGAGCAGTACTTC.

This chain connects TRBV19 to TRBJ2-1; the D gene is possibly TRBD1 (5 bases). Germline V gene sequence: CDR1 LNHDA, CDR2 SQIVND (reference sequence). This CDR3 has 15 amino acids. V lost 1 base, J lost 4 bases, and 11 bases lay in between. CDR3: CASSIGPGPYNEQFF. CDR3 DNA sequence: TGTGCCAGTAGTATAGGTCCAGGGCCATACAATGAGCAGTTCTTC.

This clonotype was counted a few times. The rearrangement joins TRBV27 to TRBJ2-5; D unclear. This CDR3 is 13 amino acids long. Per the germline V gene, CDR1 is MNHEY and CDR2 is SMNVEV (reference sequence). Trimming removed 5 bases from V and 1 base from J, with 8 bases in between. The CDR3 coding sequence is TGTGCCAGCAGTCCAAATAGCCAAGAGACCCAGTACTTC. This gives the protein CASSPNSQETQYF.

For the CDR3, the DNA is TGCAGCGCCTTACCCGCGGGAGTGTATACGCAGTATTTT. Amino acid sequence: CSALPAGVYTQYF. This chain uses TRBV29-1 with TRBJ2-3; 7 positions match TRBD2. From germline, CDR1 is SQVTM and CDR2 ANQGSEA. Losses at the gene ends were 7 bases for V and 7 bases for J; bases not matched to a gene: 11. This CDR3 has 13 residues.

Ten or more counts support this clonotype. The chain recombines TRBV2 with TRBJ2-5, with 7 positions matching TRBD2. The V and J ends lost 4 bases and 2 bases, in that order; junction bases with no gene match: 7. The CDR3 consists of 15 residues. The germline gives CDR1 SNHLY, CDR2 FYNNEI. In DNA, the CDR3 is TGTGCCAGCAGTGGGCTAGCGGTGATACAAGAGACCCAGTACTTC. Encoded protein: CASSGLAVIQETQYF.